The sequence of this TCR beta chain was determined in a study of technical replicates of blood from a few donors. The CDR3 is 15 residues long. Germline lookup yields CDR1 SGHNT and CDR2 YYREEE (reference sequence). The trim removed 0 bases at V and 9 bases at J, leaving 6 bases unmatched. Assay used: immunoSEQ multiplex PCR; TCRdb lists only in-frame clones, some missing. Here the sample spans 65,000 to 90,000 clones, 93% being singletons. The V and J genes are TRBV5-4 and TRBJ2-1, with 10 nucleotides matching TRBD2. The material sequenced was T cells isolated from PBMCs. This receptor was obtained from a human donor in good health. The CDR3 protein is CASSLGSGRAGEQFF. In DNA, the CDR3 is TGTGCCAGCAGCTTGGGCAGCGGGAGGGCCGGTGAGCAGTTCTTC.